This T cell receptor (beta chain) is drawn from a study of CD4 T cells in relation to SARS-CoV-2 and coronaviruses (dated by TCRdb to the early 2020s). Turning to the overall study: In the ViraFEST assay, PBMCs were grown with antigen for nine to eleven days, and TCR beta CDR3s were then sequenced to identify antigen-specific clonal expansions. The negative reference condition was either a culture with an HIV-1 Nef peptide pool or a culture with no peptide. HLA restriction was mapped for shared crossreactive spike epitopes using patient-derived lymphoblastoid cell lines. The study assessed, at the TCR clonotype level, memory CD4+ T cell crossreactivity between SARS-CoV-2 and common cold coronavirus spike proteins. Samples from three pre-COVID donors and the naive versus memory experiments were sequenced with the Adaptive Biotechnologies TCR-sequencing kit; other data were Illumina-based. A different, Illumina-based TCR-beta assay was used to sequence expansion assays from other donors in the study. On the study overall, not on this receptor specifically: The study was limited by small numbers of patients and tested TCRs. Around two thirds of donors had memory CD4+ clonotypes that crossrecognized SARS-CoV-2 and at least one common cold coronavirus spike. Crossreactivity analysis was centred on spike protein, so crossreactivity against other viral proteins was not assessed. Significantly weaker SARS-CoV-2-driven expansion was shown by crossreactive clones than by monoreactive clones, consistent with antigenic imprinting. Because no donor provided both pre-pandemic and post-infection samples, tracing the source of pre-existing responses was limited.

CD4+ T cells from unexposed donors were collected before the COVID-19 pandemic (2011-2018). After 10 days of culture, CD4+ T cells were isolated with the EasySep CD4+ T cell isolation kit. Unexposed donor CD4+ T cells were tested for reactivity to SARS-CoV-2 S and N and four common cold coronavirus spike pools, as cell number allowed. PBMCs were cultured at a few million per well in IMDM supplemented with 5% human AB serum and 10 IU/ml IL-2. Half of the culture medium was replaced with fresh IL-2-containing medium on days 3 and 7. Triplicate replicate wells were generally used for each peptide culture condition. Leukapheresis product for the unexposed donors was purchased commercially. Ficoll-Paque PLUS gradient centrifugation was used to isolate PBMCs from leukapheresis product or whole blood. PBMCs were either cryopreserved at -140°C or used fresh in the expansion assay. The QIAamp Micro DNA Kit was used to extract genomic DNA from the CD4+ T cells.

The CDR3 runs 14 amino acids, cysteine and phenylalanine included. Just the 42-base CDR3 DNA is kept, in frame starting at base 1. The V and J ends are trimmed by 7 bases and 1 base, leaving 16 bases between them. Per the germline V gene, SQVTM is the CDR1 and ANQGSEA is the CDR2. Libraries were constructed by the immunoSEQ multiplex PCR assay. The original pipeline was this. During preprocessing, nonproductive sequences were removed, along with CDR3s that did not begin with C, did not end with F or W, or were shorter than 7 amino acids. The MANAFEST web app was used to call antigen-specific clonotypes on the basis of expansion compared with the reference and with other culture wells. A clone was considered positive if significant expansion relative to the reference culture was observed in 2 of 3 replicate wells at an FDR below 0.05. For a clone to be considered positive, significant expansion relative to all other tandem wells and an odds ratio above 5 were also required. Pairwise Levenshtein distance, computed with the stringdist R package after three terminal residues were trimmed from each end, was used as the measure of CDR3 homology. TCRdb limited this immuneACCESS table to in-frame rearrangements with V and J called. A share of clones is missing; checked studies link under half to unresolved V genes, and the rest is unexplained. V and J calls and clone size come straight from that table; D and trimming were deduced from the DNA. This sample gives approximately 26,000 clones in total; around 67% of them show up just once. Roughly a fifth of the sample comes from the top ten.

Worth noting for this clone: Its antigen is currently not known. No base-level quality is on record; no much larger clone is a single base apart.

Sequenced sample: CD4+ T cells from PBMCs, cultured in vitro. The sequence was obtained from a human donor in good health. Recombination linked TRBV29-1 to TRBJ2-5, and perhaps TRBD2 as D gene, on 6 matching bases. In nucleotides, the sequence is TGCAGCGCCCTTGGGCGGGACCCCCAAGAGACCCAGTACTTC. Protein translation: CSALGRDPQETQYF. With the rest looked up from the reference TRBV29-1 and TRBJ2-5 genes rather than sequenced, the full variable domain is SAVISQKPSRDICQRGTSLTIQCQVDSQVTMMFWYRQQPGQSLTLIATANQGSEATYESGFVIDKFPISRPNLTFSTLTVSNMSPEDSSIYLCSALGRDPQETQYFGPGTRLLVL.